Presented here are 22 T cell receptor beta chains from one specimen sequenced in a study of response to subunit inactivated influenza vaccine. TCRdb fed the RT-PCR reads into MiXCR, producing one record per CDR3 protein. The sample has approximately 500,000 distinct CDR3 sequences; 12% to 15% are singletons. This sample comprised PBMCs from blood, obtained 11 to 12 days after vaccination. These TCRs come from a man over 45 who received an inactivated influenza vaccine.

This clonotype was seen a handful of times. The gene calls are TRBV12-3 or TRBV12-4 and TRBJ2-3, with D possibly matching TRBD1 (6 bases). CDR3 length: 15 residues. Trimming pared 4 bases from V and 6 bases from J, leaving 17 bases between. The CDR3 sequence is CASSWSGRGYDTQYF. The CDR3 DNA follows: TGTGCCAGCAGTTGGAGCGGCAGGGGCTACGATACGCAGTATTTT.

The chain recombines TRBV24-1 with TRBJ2-1; 7 bases line up with TRBD1. CDR1 is KGHDR, CDR2 SFDVKD, per germline. Unmatched junction bases numbered 17, after V lost 4 bases and J lost 0 bases. CDR3 length equals 20 residues. This chain's CDR3 is CATSETQGTHSFRSYNEQFF. CDR3 sequence (DNA): TGTGCCACCAGTGAAACACAGGGGACCCACTCTTTCCGCTCCTACAATGAGCAGTTCTTC.

This rearrangement joins TRBV7-9 to TRBJ1-2; no definite D call. Trimming cost V 5 bases and J 5 bases, with 21 bases left between them. The CDR3 is made up of 16 amino acids. CDR1 and CDR2 (germline): SEHNR, FQNEAQ (reference sequence). CDR3 in amino acids: CASSRVGGDFPYGYTF. Written as DNA, the CDR3 is TGTGCCAGCAGCCGTGTCGGCGGGGATTTCCCATATGGCTACACCTTC.

The chain has TRBV5-1 and TRBJ2-5, with 7 bases identical to TRBD1. Per the germline V gene, CDR1 is SGHRS and CDR2 is YFSETQ. This CDR3 spans 12 amino acids. V shed 0 bases, J shed 9 bases, and the junction held 2 bases outside the gene matches. The CDR3 bases are TGCGCCAGCAGCTTGGGACAGGGCGCCCAGTACTTC. Protein product: CASSLGQGAQYF.

This clonotype has a count of ten or more. The chain uses TRBV4-1 and TRBJ1-6; D call uncertain. The CDR3 runs to 12 residues. The V gene's germline CDR1 is MGHRA and CDR2 YSYEKL. V was pared by 3 bases and J by 8 bases, with 5 bases between. The CDR3 here is CASSQSDSPLHF. DNA of the CDR3: TGCGCCAGCAGCCAGAGCGATTCACCCCTCCACTTT.

J is TRBJ1-3 and V is TRBV9; no definite D call. Germline CDR1 SGDLS, CDR2 YYNGEE. Trimming pared 1 base from V and 1 base from J, leaving 6 bases between. The CDR3 spans 14 residues. The CDR3 coding sequence is TGTGCCAGCAGCGTAACACCTTCTGGAAACACCATATATTTT. Residues: CASSVTPSGNTIYF.

The chain joins TRBV3-1 to TRBJ1-1; D gene unclear. CDR3 length: 17 residues. CDR1 is LGHDT, CDR2 YNNKEL, per germline (reference sequence). The V end lost 0 bases, the J end lost 1 base, and 15 bases lay between the germline ends. CDR3 nucleotide sequence: TGTGCCAGCAGCCAAGATCGCTCCCTTACATGGAACACTGAAGCTTTCTTT. Translating it yields CASSQDRSLTWNTEAFF. Looking up the rest from reference TRBV3-1 and TRBJ1-1 gives the full variable domain: DTAVSQTPKYLVTQMGNDKSIKCEQNLGHDTMYWYKQDSKKFLKIMFSYNNKELIINETVPNRFSPKSPDKAHLNLHINSLELGDSAVYFCASSQDRSLTWNTEAFFGQGTRLTVV.

The chain couples TRBV29-1 to TRBJ2-5; unclear D gene. There are 11 residues in the CDR3. Trimming stripped 4 bases from V and 4 bases from J, with 7 bases between. The germline V gene encodes CDR1 SQVTM and CDR2 ANQGSEA. CDR3 sequence: CSVAFSETQYF. For the CDR3, the DNA is TGCAGCGTTGCATTTTCAGAGACCCAGTACTTC.

J is TRBJ2-1 and V is TRBV28, with 11 bases identical to TRBD1. The J segment lost 2 bases and the V segment lost 6 bases, leaving 6 bases of the junction unmatched. Per germline, CDR1 MDHEN and CDR2 SYDVKM. This CDR3 region has 16 residues. CDR3 loop: CASRVPGQGAYNEQFF. The CDR3 nucleotides are TGTGCCAGCAGGGTTCCGGGACAGGGGGCCTACAATGAGCAGTTCTTC.

The rearrangement joins TRBV29-1 to TRBJ1-1; 7 positions agree with TRBD1. Germline-derived CDR1 and CDR2 are SQVTM and ANQGSEA. The CDR3 has 13 amino acids. With 8 bases clipped from V and 3 bases from J, the junction kept 9 bases outside the gene matches. DNA for the CDR3: TGCAGCCTAAAGAGGGACAGAGACACTGAAGCTTTCTTT. This encodes CSLKRDRDTEAFF.

V is TRBV4-3 and J is TRBJ2-7; D possibly corresponds to TRBD1 (5 bases). Between the trimmed V and J ends, which lost 1 base and 6 bases, there was a span of 16 bases. Germline V gives CDR1 LGHNA, CDR2 YSLEER. The CDR3 is 15 amino acids. CDR3 DNA sequence: TGCGCCAGCAGCCAAGGGCAGGGCCTCCCGGCCGAGCAGTACTTC. Protein: CASSQGQGLPAEQYF.

This clonotype was recorded a few times. The chain combines TRBV20-1 with TRBJ2-7; TRBD1 agrees at 9 bases. This CDR3 spans 15 amino acids. Per the germline V gene, CDR1 is DFQATT and CDR2 is SNEGSKA (reference sequence). Germline trimming cut 2 bases from V and 7 bases from J; bases unmatched to any gene: 12. CDR3 protein: CSARRRIGTGREQYF. CDR3 DNA: TGCAGTGCTAGACGGCGGATCGGGACAGGGAGAGAGCAGTACTTC.

V and J are TRBV7-2 and TRBJ1-1; 10 positions match TRBD1. Germline V CDR1 and CDR2: SGHTA, FQGNSA. The CDR3 is made up of 17 amino acids. V lost 1 base to trimming and J lost 4 bases; unmatched junction nucleotides: 9. CDR3 region: CASSLGGGTGASTEAFF. In DNA, the CDR3 is TGTGCCAGCAGCTTAGGCGGTGGGACAGGGGCGAGCACTGAAGCTTTCTTT.

The chain uses TRBV9 and TRBJ2-1, with 9 bases that match TRBD2. This CDR3 contains 14 residues. Germline V CDR1 and CDR2: SGDLS, YYNGEE. V shed 4 bases and J 8 bases; nucleotides not matched to a gene: 7. CDR3 in DNA: TGTGCCAGCAGCAAGGGACTAGCTAGATATGAGCAGTTCTTC. Its translation is CASSKGLARYEQFF. The entire variable domain, with the rest obtained from reference TRBV9 and TRBJ2-1, is as follows: DSGVTQTPKHLITATGQRVTLRCSPRSGDLSVYWYQQSLDQGLQFLIQYYNGEERAKGNILERFSAQQFPDLHSELNLSSLELGDSALYFCASSKGLARYEQFFGPGTRLTVL.

The J gene is TRBJ1-5, the V gene TRBV27, with 12 bases that match TRBD1. Trimming took 6 bases from V and 3 from J; bases not matched to a gene: 6. Germline-derived CDR1 and CDR2 are MNHEY and SMNVEV (reference sequence). CDR3 size: 16 residues. CDR3 coding DNA: TGTGCCAGCAGAGGGACAGGGGGCGCGGTCAATCAGCCCCAGCATTTT. Its translation: CASRGTGGAVNQPQHF.

The V gene is TRBV19, the J gene TRBJ2-1; no clear D. The CDR3 totals 14 residues. Trimming cost V 1 base and J 8 bases, with 12 bases left between them. Looked up from germline, CDR1 is LNHDA and CDR2 is SQIVND (reference sequence). This chain's CDR3 is CASSIASGIDEQFF. CDR3 DNA sequence: TGTGCCAGTAGTATAGCATCCGGTATCGATGAGCAGTTCTTC. Together with reference TRBV19 and TRBJ2-1, the CDR3 gives the full variable domain: DGGITQSPKYLFRKEGQNVTLSCEQNLNHDAMYWYRQDPGQGLRLIYYSQIVNDFQKGDIAEGYSVSREKKESFPLTVTSAQKNPTAFYLCASSIASGIDEQFFGPGTRLTVL.

This clonotype has just a few counts. This chain uses TRBV12-5 with TRBJ2-2, with 9 bases aligning to TRBD2. The V and J ends lost 5 bases and 3 bases, in that order; junction bases with no gene match: 7. The CDR3 covers 16 residues. Germline V CDR1 and CDR2: LGHNT, FRNRAP. The CDR3 loop reads CASGGASGIYTGELFF. The DNA for the CDR3 is TGTGCTAGTGGTGGGGCTAGCGGGATTTACACCGGGGAGCTGTTTTTT.

This clonotype was seen more than once but under ten times. The V and J genes are TRBV7-2 and TRBJ2-7, with 9 bases fitting TRBD1. J gave up 2 bases and V 5 bases, and 7 bases lay outside the gene matches. Germline assignment: CDR1 SGHTA and CDR2 FQGNSA. The CDR3 consists of 15 residues. CDR3 sequence: CASSDTGGEAYEQYF. The DNA of the CDR3 is TGTGCCAGCAGCGACACAGGGGGCGAAGCCTACGAGCAGTACTTC.

This clonotype has more than one count but fewer than ten. V is TRBV10-3 and J is TRBJ2-5; 11 bases match TRBD1. From germline, CDR1 is ENHRY and CDR2 SYGVKD. This CDR3 region has 14 residues. V shed 6 bases, J shed 5 bases, and the junction held 5 bases outside the gene matches. The CDR3 nucleotides read TGTGCCATCAGCGGGACAGGGGGGGTTGAGACCCAGTACTTC. Encoded protein: CAISGTGGVETQYF.

The CDR3 spells CSASQGSFEAFF. The CDR3 nucleotides read TGCAGTGCTAGTCAGGGGAGCTTTGAAGCTTTCTTT. The V call is TRBV20-1, the J call TRBJ1-1; D is possibly TRBD1 (6 bases). Germline-derived CDR1 and CDR2 are DFQATT and SNEGSKA (reference sequence). The CDR3 has 12 amino acids. V shed 3 bases and J shed 7 bases, with 12 bases lying between them.

This clonotype was seen a handful of times. The chain carries TRBV10-3 and TRBJ2-6, with TRBD1 as a possible D gene (5 bases). The CDR3 length is 16 residues. Deletions cut 0 bases from V and 0 bases from J, with 6 bases between. Per germline, CDR1 ENHRY and CDR2 SYGVKD. Here the CDR3 DNA reads TGTGCCATCAGTGAGTCAAGGGGCTCTGGGGCCAACGTCCTGACTTTC. This sequence encodes CAISESRGSGANVLTF.

The chain is built from TRBV18 and TRBJ2-1, with TRBD2 matching over 13 bases. The J segment lost 8 bases and the V segment lost 5 bases, leaving 6 bases of the junction unmatched. The CDR3 has 15 amino acids. Germline V gives CDR1 KGHSH, CDR2 LQKENI. The CDR3 here is CASSKLAGGQDEQFF. For the CDR3, the DNA is TGTGCCAGCTCAAAACTAGCGGGAGGGCAGGATGAGCAGTTCTTC.